This T cell receptor beta chain is drawn from a study of OX40 agonist ivuxolimab in advanced cancers. On the study more broadly: The diagnoses of dose-escalation patients were hepatocellular carcinoma, melanoma, renal cell or head and neck cancer.

V lost 4 bases, J lost 0 bases, and 13 bases lay in between. Germline V gene lookup returns CDR1 SGDLS and CDR2 YYNGEE. This CDR3 contains 15 residues. Clones were sequenced by immunoSEQ multiplex PCR, and TCRdb holds only the in-frame ones, with some missing. The sample has some 100,000 clones, approximately 89% seen once. The sequenced sample was CD4+ or CD8+ T cells sorted from blood, obtained in a trial of the OX40 agonist ivuxolimab. V usage is TRBV9 and J usage is TRBJ1-2, with a weak D call TRBD1 (5 bases). The clonotype originates from an adult with an advanced solid tumor such as melanoma, head and neck, liver or kidney cancer. CDR3 sequence reads: CASSSRDGANYGYTF. CDR3 nucleotide sequence: TGTGCCAGCAGCTCACGGGACGGGGCTAACTATGGCTACACCTTC. The full variable domain, rest sourced from reference TRBV9 and TRBJ1-2, is DSGVTQTPKHLITATGQRVTLRCSPRSGDLSVYWYQQSLDQGLQFLIQYYNGEERAKGNILERFSAQQFPDLHSELNLSSLELGDSALYFCASSSRDGANYGYTFGSGTRLTVV.